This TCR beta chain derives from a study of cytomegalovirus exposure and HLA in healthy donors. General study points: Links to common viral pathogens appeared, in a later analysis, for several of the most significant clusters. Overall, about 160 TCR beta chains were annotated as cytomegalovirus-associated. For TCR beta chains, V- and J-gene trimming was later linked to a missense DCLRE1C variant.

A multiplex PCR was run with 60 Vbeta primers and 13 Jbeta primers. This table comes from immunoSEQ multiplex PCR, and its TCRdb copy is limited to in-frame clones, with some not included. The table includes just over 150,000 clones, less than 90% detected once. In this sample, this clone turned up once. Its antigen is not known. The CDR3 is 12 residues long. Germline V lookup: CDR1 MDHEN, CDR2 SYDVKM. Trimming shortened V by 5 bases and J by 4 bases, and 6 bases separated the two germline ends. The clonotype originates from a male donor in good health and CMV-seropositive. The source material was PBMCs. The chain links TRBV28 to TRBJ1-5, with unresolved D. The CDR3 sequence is CASSRRNQPQHF. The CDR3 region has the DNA TGTGCCAGCAGTAGGCGGAATCAGCCCCAGCATTTT.